This T cell receptor (beta chain) was sequenced for a study of sequential checkpoint blockade in melanoma. Study details: Matched biopsies came pretreatment and at week 13 for 20 to 25 patients.

Generated by immunoSEQ multiplex PCR, the TCRdb table keeps only in-frame clones and is missing some. The sample yields over a thousand clones, roughly 25% seen once. Treatment specified: randomized to nivolumab then ipilimumab (arm A) or the reverse (arm B). Germline lookup yields CDR1 SQVTM and CDR2 ANQGSEA. V lost 1 base and J lost 6; bases outside the gene matches: 6. The CDR3 has 13 residues. The V call is TRBV29-1, the J call TRBJ2-7, with 7 positions matching TRBD2. This sample comprised tumor tissue (inferred from file names), obtained from a patient given nivolumab and ipilimumab in sequence. The sequence derives from a human donor with melanoma. The CDR3 nucleotides read TGCAGCGTTGAAGGGGGGGGAGAGGTCGAGCAGTACTTC. The encoded protein is CSVEGGGEVEQYF.